Below, 2 T cell receptor beta chains from the same sample are listed, as sequenced in a study of blood T cell repertoires in COVID-19. Assay used: immunoSEQ multiplex PCR; TCRdb lists only in-frame clones, some missing. The data hold 500,000 or so clones, with approximately 90% observed a single time. The sequenced material came from PBMCs or T cells enriched from blood (not recorded which). The receptors derive from a woman between 18 and 30 years old who had recovered from COVID-19.

This rearrangement joins TRBV28 to TRBJ1-1, with TRBD1 matching 7 bases. CDR1 MDHEN and CDR2 SYDVKM come from the germline V gene. J was trimmed by 1 base and V by 4 bases; bases with no gene match: 3. The CDR3 has 14 residues. The CDR3 DNA reads TGTGCCAGCAGTTGGGACAGCCGGAACACTGAAGCTTTCTTT. It codes for CASSWDSRNTEAFF.

This chain joins TRBV19 and TRBJ2-7; 12 bases agree with TRBD1. There are 16 residues in the CDR3. Germline V gives CDR1 LNHDA, CDR2 SQIVND (reference sequence). The V and J ends lost 4 bases and 0 bases, in that order; junction bases with no gene match: 4. This CDR3 reads CASSTQGQGASYEQYF. CDR3 coding DNA: TGTGCCAGTAGTACTCAGGGACAGGGGGCCTCCTACGAGCAGTACTTC.